This record covers a single TCR beta chain. What it binds is not known. cDNA serving as the sequencing template came from extracted, reverse transcribed RNA. Some clones are missing from TCRdb's copy, which holds only in-frame ones; the method was immunoSEQ multiplex PCR. The table has 170,000 or so clones, approximately 59% seen once. The sample is drawn from a study of CD8+ T cells in alopecia areata. About the study: Patients received oral tofacitinib, 5 to 10 mg twice daily, for moderate-to-severe alopecia areata. The study's findings and limits: Scalp sequencing captures resident alphabeta T cells of normal skin too. Lesional scalp, especially alopecia totalis/universalis, showed higher clonality than normal scalp.

Peripheral blood samples and lesional scalp punch biopsies were obtained from alopecia areata patients. This CDR3 region has 13 residues. The germline V gene has CDR1 MNHEY and CDR2 SVGAGI. With 3 bases removed from V and 10 bases from J, the gap between germline ends came to 14 bases. The chain joins TRBV6-5 to TRBJ2-3; D ambiguous. This receptor was identified in a human donor with alopecia areata. The source was CD4+ T cells sorted from blood, collected at week 0. The CDR3 DNA reads as TGTGCCAGCAGTTATGATAGTTGGGCGTCGCAGTATTTT. Encoded protein: CASSYDSWASQYF.